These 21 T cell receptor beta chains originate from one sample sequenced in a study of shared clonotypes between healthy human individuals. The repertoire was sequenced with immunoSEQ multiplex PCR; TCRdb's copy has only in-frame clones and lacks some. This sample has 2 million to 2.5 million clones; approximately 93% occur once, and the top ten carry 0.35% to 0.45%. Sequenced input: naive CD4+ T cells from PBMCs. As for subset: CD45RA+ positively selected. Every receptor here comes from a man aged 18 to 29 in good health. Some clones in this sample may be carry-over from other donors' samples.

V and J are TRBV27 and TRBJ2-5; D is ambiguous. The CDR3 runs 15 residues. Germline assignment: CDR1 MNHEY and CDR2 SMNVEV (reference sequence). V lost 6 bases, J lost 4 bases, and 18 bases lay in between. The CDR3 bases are TGTGCCAGCAGACCTCGACAAGCGCTGCGAGAGACCCAGTACTTC. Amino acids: CASRPRQALRETQYF.

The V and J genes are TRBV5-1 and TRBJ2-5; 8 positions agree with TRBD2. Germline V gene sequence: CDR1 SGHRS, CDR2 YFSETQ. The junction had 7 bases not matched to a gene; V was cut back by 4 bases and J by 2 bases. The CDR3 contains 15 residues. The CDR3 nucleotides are TGCGCCAGCAGCGTGATCTCGGGGGGGCAAGAGACCCAGTACTTC. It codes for CASSVISGGQETQYF.

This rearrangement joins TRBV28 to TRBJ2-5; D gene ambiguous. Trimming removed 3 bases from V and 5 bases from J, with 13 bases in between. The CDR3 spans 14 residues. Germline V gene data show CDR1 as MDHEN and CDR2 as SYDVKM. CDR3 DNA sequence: TGTGCCAGCAGTTTCAAGACACGCCGGGAGACCCAGTACTTC. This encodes CASSFKTRRETQYF.

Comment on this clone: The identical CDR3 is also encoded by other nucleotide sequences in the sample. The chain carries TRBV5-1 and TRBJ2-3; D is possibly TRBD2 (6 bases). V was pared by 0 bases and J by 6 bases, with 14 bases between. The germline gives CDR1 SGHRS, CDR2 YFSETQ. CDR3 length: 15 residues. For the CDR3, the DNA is TGCGCCAGCAGCTTGGGAGGGAGGACTTCTGATACGCAGTATTTT. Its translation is CASSLGGRTSDTQYF.

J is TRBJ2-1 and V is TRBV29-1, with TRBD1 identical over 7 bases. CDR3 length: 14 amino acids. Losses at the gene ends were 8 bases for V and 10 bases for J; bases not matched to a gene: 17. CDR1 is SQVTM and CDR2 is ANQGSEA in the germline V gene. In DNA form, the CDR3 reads TGCAGCTGCCAGCAAAACAGGGGTTTTACCGAGCAGTTCTTC. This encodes CSCQQNRGFTEQFF.

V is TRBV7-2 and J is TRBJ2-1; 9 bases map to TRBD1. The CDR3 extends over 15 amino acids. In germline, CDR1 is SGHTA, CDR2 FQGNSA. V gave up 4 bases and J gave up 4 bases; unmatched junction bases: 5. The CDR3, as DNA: TGTGCCAGCAGCTCCCCCGGGACAGGGTACAATGAGCAGTTCTTC. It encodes CASSSPGTGYNEQFF.

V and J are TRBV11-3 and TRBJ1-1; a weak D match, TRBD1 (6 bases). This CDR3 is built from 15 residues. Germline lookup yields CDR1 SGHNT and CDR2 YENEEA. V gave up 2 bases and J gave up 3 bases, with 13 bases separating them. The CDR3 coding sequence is TGTGCCAGCAGCTTATCCGCAGGGGTGGACACTGAAGCTTTCTTT. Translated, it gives CASSLSAGVDTEAFF.

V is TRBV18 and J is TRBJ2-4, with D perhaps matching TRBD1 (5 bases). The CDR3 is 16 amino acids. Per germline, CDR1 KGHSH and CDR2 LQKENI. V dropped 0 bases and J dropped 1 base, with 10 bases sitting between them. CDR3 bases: TGTGCCAGCTCACCACCAGGGGATAGGGCCAAAAACATTCAGTACTTC. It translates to CASSPPGDRAKNIQYF.

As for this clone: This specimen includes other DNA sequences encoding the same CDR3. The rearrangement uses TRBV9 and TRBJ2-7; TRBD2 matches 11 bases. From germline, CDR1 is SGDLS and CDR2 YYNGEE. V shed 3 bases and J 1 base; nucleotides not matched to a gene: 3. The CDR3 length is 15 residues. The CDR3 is CASSAGLAGSYEQYF. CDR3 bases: TGTGCCAGCAGCGCCGGACTAGCGGGTTCCTACGAGCAGTACTTC.

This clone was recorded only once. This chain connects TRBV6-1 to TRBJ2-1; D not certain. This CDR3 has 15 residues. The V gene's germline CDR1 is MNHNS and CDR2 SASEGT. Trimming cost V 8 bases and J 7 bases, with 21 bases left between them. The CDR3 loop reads CASAFSSGSRNEQFF. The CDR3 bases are TGTGCCAGCGCCTTCAGTTCCGGGTCTAGGAATGAGCAGTTCTTC.

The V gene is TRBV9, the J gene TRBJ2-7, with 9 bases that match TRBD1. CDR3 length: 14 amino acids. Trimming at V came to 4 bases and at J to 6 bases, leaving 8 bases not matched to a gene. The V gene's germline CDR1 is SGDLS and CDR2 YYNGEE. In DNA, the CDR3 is TGTGCCAGCAGCCGAGGGACAGGGCCACGCGAGCAGTACTTC. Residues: CASSRGTGPREQYF.

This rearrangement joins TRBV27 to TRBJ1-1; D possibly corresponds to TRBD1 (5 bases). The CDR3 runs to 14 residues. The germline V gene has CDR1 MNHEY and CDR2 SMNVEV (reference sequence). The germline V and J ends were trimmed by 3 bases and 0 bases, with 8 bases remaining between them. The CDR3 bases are TGTGCCAGCAGTTTCGGGGGGTTGAACACTGAAGCTTTCTTT. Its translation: CASSFGGLNTEAFF.

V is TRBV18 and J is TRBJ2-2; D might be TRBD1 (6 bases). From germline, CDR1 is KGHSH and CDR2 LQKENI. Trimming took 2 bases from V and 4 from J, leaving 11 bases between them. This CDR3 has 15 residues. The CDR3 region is CASSPGGAGTGELFF. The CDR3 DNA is TGTGCCAGCTCACCAGGGGGCGCAGGCACCGGGGAGCTGTTTTTT.

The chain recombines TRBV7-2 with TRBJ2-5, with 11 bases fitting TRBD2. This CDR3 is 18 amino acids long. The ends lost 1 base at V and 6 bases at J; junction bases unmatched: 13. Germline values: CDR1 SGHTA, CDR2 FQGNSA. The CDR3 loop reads CASSLVLLAGGGMKTQYF. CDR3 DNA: TGTGCCAGCAGCTTAGTACTCCTAGCGGGAGGTGGTATGAAGACCCAGTACTTC. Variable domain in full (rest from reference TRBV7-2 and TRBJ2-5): GAGVSQSPSNKVTEKGKDVELRCDPISGHTALYWYRQSLGQGLEFLIYFQGNSAPDKSGLPSDRFSAERTGGSVSTLTIQRTQQEDSAVYLCASSLVLLAGGGMKTQYFGPGTRLLVL.

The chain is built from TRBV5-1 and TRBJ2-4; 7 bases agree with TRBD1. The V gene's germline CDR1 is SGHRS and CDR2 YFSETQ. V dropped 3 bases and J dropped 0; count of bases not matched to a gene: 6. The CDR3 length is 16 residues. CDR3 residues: CASSSGQLLAKNIQYF. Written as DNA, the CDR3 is TGCGCCAGCAGCTCGGGACAGCTGCTAGCCAAAAACATTCAGTACTTC.

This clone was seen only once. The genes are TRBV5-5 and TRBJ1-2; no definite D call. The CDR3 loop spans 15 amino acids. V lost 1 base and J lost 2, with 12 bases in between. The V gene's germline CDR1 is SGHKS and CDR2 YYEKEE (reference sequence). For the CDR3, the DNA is TGTGCCAGCAGCTTGAGCAACAGCCTAAACTATGGCTACACCTTC. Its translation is CASSLSNSLNYGYTF.

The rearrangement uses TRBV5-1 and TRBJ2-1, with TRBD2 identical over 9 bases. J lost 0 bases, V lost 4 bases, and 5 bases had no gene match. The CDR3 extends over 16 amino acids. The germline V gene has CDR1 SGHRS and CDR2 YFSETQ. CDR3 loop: CASSAQTSGSYNEQFF. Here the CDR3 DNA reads TGCGCCAGCAGCGCCCAGACTAGCGGCTCCTACAATGAGCAGTTCTTC.

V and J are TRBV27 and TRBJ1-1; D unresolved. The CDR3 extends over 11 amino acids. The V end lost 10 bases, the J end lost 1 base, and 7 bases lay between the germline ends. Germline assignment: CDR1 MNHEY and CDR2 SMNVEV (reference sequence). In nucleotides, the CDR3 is TGTGCCACCCGGGAGAACACTGAAGCTTTCTTT. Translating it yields CATRENTEAFF.

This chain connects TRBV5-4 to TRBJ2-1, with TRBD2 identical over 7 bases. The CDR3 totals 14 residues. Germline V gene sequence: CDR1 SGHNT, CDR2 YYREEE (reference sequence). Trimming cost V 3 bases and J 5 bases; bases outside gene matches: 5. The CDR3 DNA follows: TGTGCCAGCAGCTCGGCTAGCGGTAACAATGAGCAGTTCTTC. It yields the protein CASSSASGNNEQFF.

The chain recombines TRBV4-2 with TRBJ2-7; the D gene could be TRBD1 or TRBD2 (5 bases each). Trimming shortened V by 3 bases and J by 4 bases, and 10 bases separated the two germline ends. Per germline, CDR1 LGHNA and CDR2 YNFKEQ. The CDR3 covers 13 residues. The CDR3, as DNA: TGTGCCAGCAGCCAGAATGGGGGATACGAGCAGTACTTC. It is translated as CASSQNGGYEQYF.

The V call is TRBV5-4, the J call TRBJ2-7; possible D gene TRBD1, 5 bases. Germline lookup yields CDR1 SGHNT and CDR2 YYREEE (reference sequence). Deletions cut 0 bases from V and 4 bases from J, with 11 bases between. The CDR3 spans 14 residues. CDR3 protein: CASSLDPKGYEQYF. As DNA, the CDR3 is TGTGCCAGCAGCTTGGACCCAAAGGGGTACGAGCAGTACTTC.